This T cell receptor beta chain was recovered during a study of T cells in Graves' hyperthyroidism and ophthalmopathy. This clonotype appeared many times. The CDR3 has 14 amino acids. The germline gives CDR1 SGHTA, CDR2 FQGTGA. V lost 4 bases to trimming and J lost 2 bases, with 12 bases between them. From RNA transcripts, TCR beta CDR3 regions were amplified. The primer set for the first-round RT-PCR of the TCR CDR3 was HTBI. TCRdb re-called the multiplex PCR reads with MiXCR, one entry per CDR3 protein. There are hundreds of thousands of distinct CDR3 sequences in the sample; around 16% occur only once, and roughly 7.4% lies in the top ten.

The origin of this receptor is a young woman with Graves' hyperthyroidism. The gene calls are TRBV7-3 and TRBJ2-7, with TRBD1 as a possible D gene (7 bases). Material for sequencing was blood. CDR3 sequence reads: CASSSQGGPYEQYF. Written as DNA, the CDR3 is TGTGCCAGCAGCTCCCAGGGGGGCCCCTACGAGCAGTACTTC.